One sample yielded the 13 T cell receptor beta chains listed below, sequenced in a study of blood T cell repertoires in COVID-19. Measured with immunoSEQ multiplex PCR; TCRdb has only the in-frame clones, and not every one. The data contain approximately 220,000 clones, 83% of them singletons. Sequenced sample: PBMCs or T cells enriched from blood (not recorded which). These receptors were taken from a woman aged 45-60 years who had been exposed to COVID-19.

This clone was recorded only once. The chain couples TRBV29-1 to TRBJ2-1; 9 positions agree with TRBD2. CDR1 SQVTM and CDR2 ANQGSEA come from the germline V gene. This CDR3 contains 14 residues. V was pared by 1 base and J by 7 bases, with 5 bases of the junction left unmatched. The CDR3 DNA reads as TGCAGCGTTGAAGGAGCGGGGGGTATGAATGAGCAGTTCTTC. This sequence encodes CSVEGAGGMNEQFF.

V gene TRBV5-4 combines with J gene TRBJ1-1; no clear D. Trimming took off 1 base at V and 1 base at J, with 8 bases between the two ends. This CDR3 is 14 amino acids long. Germline V gene sequence: CDR1 SGHNT, CDR2 YYREEE (reference sequence). The DNA of the CDR3 is TGTGCCAGCAGCTTGATGGGAGAGAACACTGAAGCTTTCTTT. The encoded protein is CASSLMGENTEAFF.

The V gene is TRBV12-2, the J gene TRBJ2-5; the table's D call of TRBD2 was not tested on the DNA. TRBV12-2 is designated a pseudogene. CDR3 length: 15 amino acids. CDR3 sequence: CASRLDWEGIETQYF. In nucleotides, the CDR3 is TGTGCAAGTCGCTTAGATTGGGAGGGGATAGAGACCCAGTACTTC.

This chain links TRBV10-3 with TRBJ1-3; D gene ambiguous. CDR1 is ENHRY and CDR2 is SYGVKD in the germline V gene. The CDR3 has 15 amino acids. V lost 7 bases to trimming and J lost 1 base, with 14 bases between them. The CDR3 region is CAITDQAFSGNTIYF. CDR3 sequence (DNA): TGTGCCATCACTGACCAGGCTTTTTCTGGAAACACCATATATTTT.

The chain couples TRBV9 to TRBJ1-1; 10 bases are shared with TRBD1. The germline gives CDR1 SGDLS, CDR2 YYNGEE. The CDR3 is made up of 15 amino acids. Trimming removed 4 bases from V and 4 bases from J; junction bases left unmatched: 7. The CDR3 spells CASSKTGGKGTEAFF. The DNA for the CDR3 is TGTGCCAGCAGCAAGACAGGGGGCAAGGGCACTGAAGCTTTCTTT. Looking up the rest from reference TRBV9 and TRBJ1-1 gives the full variable domain: DSGVTQTPKHLITATGQRVTLRCSPRSGDLSVYWYQQSLDQGLQFLIQYYNGEERAKGNILERFSAQQFPDLHSELNLSSLELGDSALYFCASSKTGGKGTEAFFGQGTRLTVV.

The chain has TRBV2 and TRBJ2-3; TRBD1 aligns across 8 bases. The ends lost 4 bases at V and 5 bases at J; junction bases unmatched: 5. This CDR3 is built from 14 residues. Germline-derived CDR1 and CDR2 are SNHLY and FYNNEI. The CDR3 region is CASSVRTGRDTQYF. CDR3 coding DNA: TGTGCCAGCAGTGTGCGGACAGGGCGAGATACGCAGTATTTT. Looking up the rest from reference TRBV2 and TRBJ2-3 gives the full variable domain: EPEVTQTPSHQVTQMGQEVILRCVPISNHLYFYWYRQILGQKVEFLVSFYNNEISEKSEIFDDQFSVERPDGSNFTLKIRSTKLEDSAMYFCASSVRTGRDTQYFGPGTRLTVL.

V usage is TRBV5-4 and J usage is TRBJ2-7, with 9 bases aligning to TRBD1. CDR3 length equals 15 residues. The germline gives CDR1 SGHNT, CDR2 YYREEE (reference sequence). The junction had 7 bases not matched to a gene; V was cut back by 4 bases and J by 2 bases. The CDR3 DNA sequence: TGTGCCAGCAGCCCAGGACAGGGGTTCGCCTACGAGCAGTACTTC. Translated, it gives CASSPGQGFAYEQYF.

The chain is built from TRBV10-1 and TRBJ2-1; 8 nucleotides line up with TRBD2. The ends lost 3 bases at V and 7 bases at J; junction bases unmatched: 5. The germline gives CDR1 WNHNN, CDR2 SYGVQD (reference sequence). The CDR3 length is 14 residues. The CDR3 DNA follows: TGCGCCAGCAGTGACCAGCGGGGGAGGAATGAGCAGTTCTTC. Encoded protein: CASSDQRGRNEQFF.

Here the CDR3 reads CASSWAGTGDYGYTF. The CDR3 DNA is TGCGCCAGCAGCTGGGCCGGGACAGGGGATTATGGCTACACCTTC. J is TRBJ1-2 and V is TRBV5-1; 10 positions agree with TRBD1. Trimming at V came to 3 bases and at J to 5 bases, leaving 7 bases not matched to a gene. From germline, CDR1 is SGHRS and CDR2 YFSETQ. This CDR3 has 15 residues. Drawing the rest from reference TRBV5-1 and TRBJ1-2, the complete variable domain is KAGVTQTPRYLIKTRGQQVTLSCSPISGHRSVSWYQQTPGQGLQFLFEYFSETQRNKGNFPGRFSGRQFSNSRSEMNVSTLELGDSALYLCASSWAGTGDYGYTFGSGTRLTVV.

Notes on this clone: Other DNA sequences within the sample encode an identical CDR3. The V call is TRBV27, the J call TRBJ2-2; weak D call: TRBD2 (5 bases). Per germline, CDR1 MNHEY and CDR2 SMNVEV (reference sequence). The V and J ends lost 6 bases and 0 bases respectively, with 5 bases between them. CDR3 size: 13 residues. As DNA, the CDR3 is TGTGCCAGCAGGAGGGCGAACACCGGGGAGCTGTTTTTT. Translated, it gives CASRRANTGELFF.

The rearrangement uses TRBV7-9 and TRBJ2-1; maybe TRBD2 (5 bases). Looked up from germline, CDR1 is SEHNR and CDR2 is FQNEAQ (reference sequence). The germline V and J ends were trimmed by 0 bases and 10 bases, with 19 bases remaining between them. The CDR3 is made up of 16 amino acids. The CDR3 nucleotides read TGTGCCAGCAGCTTAGCTGCGTCGGGGTTGGGGTGGGAGCAGTTCTTC. It encodes CASSLAASGLGWEQFF. The full variable domain, with the rest looked up from reference TRBV7-9 and TRBJ2-1, is DTGVSQNPRHKITKRGQNVTFRCDPISEHNRLYWYRQTLGQGPEFLTYFQNEAQLEKSRLLSDRFSAERPKGSFSTLEIQRTEQGDSAMYLCASSLAASGLGWEQFFGPGTRLTVL.

This clone showed up just once. The V gene is TRBV28, the J gene TRBJ2-1; no clear D gene. V lost 2 bases and J 4 bases, leaving 6 bases between the germline ends. The CDR3 is made up of 13 amino acids. The germline V gene encodes CDR1 MDHEN and CDR2 SYDVKM. CDR3 nucleotides: TGTGCCAGCAGTTTAGGGCTGTACAATGAGCAGTTCTTC. Encoded protein: CASSLGLYNEQFF.

The CDR3 reads CASSIAGEWAKNIQYF. The CDR3 coding sequence is TGTGCCAGTAGTATTGCGGGGGAGTGGGCCAAAAACATTCAGTACTTC. The V and J genes are TRBV19 and TRBJ2-4, with TRBD2 identical over 7 bases. Trimming took 3 bases from V and 1 from J; bases not matched to a gene: 6. The V gene's germline CDR1 is LNHDA and CDR2 SQIVND (reference sequence). The CDR3 loop spans 16 amino acids.